Each of the 25 T cell receptor beta chains below was sequenced from the same sample in a study of T-cell memory formation after mild COVID-19. TCRdb re-called the 5' RACE reads with MiXCR, one entry per CDR3 protein. Of 450,000 to 650,000 distinct CDR3 sequences listed, roughly 17% were seen once; the top ten hold around 13%. The specimen sequenced was PBMCs or a T cell subset sorted from them (not recorded which). The receptors derive from an adult woman who had mild COVID-19 (a few samples of this study predate the infection). Cell type and time point are not known.

The chain combines TRBV7-9 with TRBJ2-3; D is perhaps TRBD2 (5 bases). Germline assignment: CDR1 SEHNR and CDR2 FQNEAQ (reference sequence). The CDR3 has 15 amino acids. Trimming cost V 4 bases and J 4 bases, with 15 bases left between them. The CDR3 DNA follows: TGTGCCAGCAGCTCTCGTGGTAGCGCGTCAGATACGCAGTATTTT. It is translated as CASSSRGSASDTQYF. Drawing the rest from reference TRBV7-9 and TRBJ2-3, the complete variable domain is DTGVSQNPRHKITKRGQNVTFRCDPISEHNRLYWYRQTLGQGPEFLTYFQNEAQLEKSRLLSDRFSAERPKGSFSTLEIQRTEQGDSAMYLCASSSRGSASDTQYFGPGTRLTVL.

This clonotype was seen a handful of times. CDR3 DNA sequence: TGTGCCAGCAGCTTGCCCGGACACCCTGGGGCCAACGTCCTGACTTTC. The encoded protein is CASSLPGHPGANVLTF. V is TRBV7-3 and J is TRBJ2-6; a weak D match, TRBD1 (5 bases). This CDR3 is 16 amino acids long. Germline V gene lookup returns CDR1 SGHTA and CDR2 FQGTGA. V lost 3 bases, J lost 2 bases, and 11 bases lay in between.

There are a few counts of this clonotype. This chain connects TRBV20-1 to TRBJ1-1, with 7 nucleotides matching TRBD1. Unmatched junction bases numbered 10, after V lost 3 bases and J lost 0 bases. The CDR3 extends over 16 amino acids. Germline CDR1 reads DFQATT; CDR2 reads SNEGSKA (reference sequence). CDR3 amino acids: CSASSEGALLNTEAFF. CDR3 nucleotide sequence: TGCAGTGCTAGTAGCGAGGGGGCCCTCTTGAACACTGAAGCTTTCTTT.

The chain recombines TRBV18 with TRBJ2-1; the match to TRBD2 covers 10 bases. The germline gives CDR1 KGHSH, CDR2 LQKENI. V lost 8 bases, J lost 8 bases, and 12 bases stayed unmatched. CDR3 length equals 15 residues. CDR3 nucleotides: TGTGCCAGCACATCGTCTAGCGGGAGTATGTATGAGCAGTTCTTC. It is translated as CASTSSSGSMYEQFF.

The chain uses TRBV20-1 and TRBJ2-1, with D hard to call. V was trimmed by 5 bases and J by 10 bases, leaving 15 bases between them. Germline-derived CDR1 and CDR2 are DFQATT and SNEGSKA (reference sequence). This CDR3 contains 12 residues. The DNA of the CDR3 is TGCAGTGCTTTCGAATGGACGGCCGAGCAGTTCTTC. It codes for CSAFEWTAEQFF.

The chain carries TRBV10-3 and TRBJ2-6; D may be TRBD1 (6 bases). Between the trimmed V and J ends, which lost 3 bases and 0 bases, there was a span of 15 bases. This CDR3 has 18 residues. From germline, CDR1 is ENHRY and CDR2 SYGVKD. The DNA for the CDR3 is TGTGCCATCAGTGATCCGGGACATCAGAGCTCTGGGGCCAACGTCCTGACTTTC. It codes for CAISDPGHQSSGANVLTF.

This clonotype has a handful of counts. The gene calls are TRBV12-3 or TRBV12-4 and TRBJ2-7; D gene ambiguous. This CDR3 has 13 amino acids. Trimming took off 4 bases at V and 7 bases at J, with 14 bases between the two ends. The CDR3 is CASSSASPREQYF. The CDR3 coding sequence is TGTGCCAGCAGTTCAGCCAGTCCGCGGGAGCAGTACTTC.

The genes are TRBV7-9 and TRBJ2-3; TRBD2 matches 9 bases. After removal of 4 bases from V and 4 bases from J, the junction contained 9 bases not matched to a gene. In germline, CDR1 is SEHNR, CDR2 FQNEAQ (reference sequence). CDR3 size: 16 residues. The CDR3 loop reads CASSSLAGLLPDTQYF. The CDR3 region has the DNA TGTGCCAGCAGCTCCCTAGCGGGGCTTTTACCAGATACGCAGTATTTT.

The J gene is TRBJ2-7, the V gene TRBV12-3 or TRBV12-4; TRBD1 matches at 10 bases. The CDR3 covers 16 residues. With V trimmed by 6 bases and J by 4 bases, 12 bases remained unmatched. Here the CDR3 reads CASSLTLTGGVYEQYF. Here the CDR3 DNA reads TGTGCCAGCAGCCTGACCTTGACAGGGGGCGTATACGAGCAGTACTTC.

The genes are TRBV30 and TRBJ2-7; 8 nucleotides align to TRBD1. Germline assignment: CDR1 GTSNPN and CDR2 SVGIG (reference sequence). With V trimmed by 1 base and J by 8 bases, 13 bases remained unmatched. The CDR3 consists of 15 residues. The CDR3 sequence: CAWSAPDRDSPKQYF. CDR3 bases: TGTGCCTGGAGTGCCCCGGACAGGGACTCGCCCAAGCAGTACTTC.

This clonotype was seen a few times. The genes are TRBV20-1 and TRBJ2-1; D is unclear. Germline-derived CDR1 and CDR2 are DFQATT and SNEGSKA (reference sequence). The CDR3 consists of 14 residues. V was trimmed by 0 bases and J by 6 bases, leaving 12 bases between them. CDR3 in amino acids: CSARDWSGTNEQFF. The DNA for the CDR3 is TGCAGTGCTAGAGATTGGTCCGGTACCAATGAGCAGTTCTTC.

This clonotype was seen only a few times. The chain links TRBV19 to TRBJ2-4; D not resolved. CDR3 length: 15 amino acids. The ends were cut back, 6 bases at V and 2 bases at J, with 14 bases in the middle. The germline V gene encodes CDR1 LNHDA and CDR2 SQIVND (reference sequence). The CDR3 here is CASRRQWDSKNIQYF. The CDR3 DNA sequence: TGTGCCAGTAGGAGGCAATGGGATTCCAAAAACATTCAGTACTTC.

This clonotype was seen repeatedly, ten times or more. The rearrangement links TRBV7-2 to TRBJ2-7; D possibly corresponds to TRBD2 (6 bases). V gave up 2 bases and J gave up 5 bases, with 13 bases separating them. The CDR3 sequence is 14 residues long. Germline assignment: CDR1 SGHTA and CDR2 FQGNSA. The CDR3 nucleotides read TGTGCCAGCAGCTTAATGGAGGGCCCACACGAGCAGTACTTC. Its translation: CASSLMEGPHEQYF. The full variable domain, in which reference TRBV7-2 and TRBJ2-7 provide the parts outside the CDR3, is GAGVSQSPSNKVTEKGKDVELRCDPISGHTALYWYRQSLGQGLEFLIYFQGNSAPDKSGLPSDRFSAERTGGSVSTLTIQRTQQEDSAVYLCASSLMEGPHEQYFGPGTRLTVT.

The chain couples TRBV24-1 to TRBJ2-1; D is perhaps TRBD1 or TRBD2 (5 bases each). CDR3 length: 11 amino acids. V lost 8 bases to trimming and J lost 9 bases, with 10 bases between them. CDR1 is KGHDR, CDR2 SFDVKD, per germline. CDR3 amino acids: CATTRGTEQFF. CDR3 DNA: TGTGCCACCACGAGGGGTACTGAGCAGTTCTTC.

V and J are TRBV5-1 and TRBJ1-2; D is unresolved. Germline V gives CDR1 SGHRS, CDR2 YFSETQ. Trimming pared 3 bases from V and 4 bases from J, leaving 16 bases between. This CDR3 comprises 15 residues. Here the CDR3 reads CASSSLPSGVYGYTF. In nucleotides, the CDR3 is TGCGCCAGCAGCTCTCTGCCCTCGGGCGTCTATGGCTACACCTTC.

J is TRBJ2-4 and V is TRBV29-1, with D possibly called TRBD1 or TRBD2 (5 bases each). There are 16 residues in the CDR3. Trimming took off 4 bases at V and 7 bases at J, with 23 bases between the two ends. Germline assignment: CDR1 SQVTM and CDR2 ANQGSEA. CDR3 residues: CSVATPGPRGRNIQYF. The CDR3 DNA reads as TGCAGCGTTGCTACGCCAGGGCCTCGGGGACGGAACATTCAGTACTTC.

The table lists this clonotype with a few counts. J is TRBJ2-3 and V is TRBV7-9; weak D call: TRBD2 (5 bases). The CDR3 contains 15 residues. CDR1 SEHNR and CDR2 FQNEAQ come from the germline V gene (reference sequence). The germline V and J ends were trimmed by 2 bases and 3 bases, with 12 bases remaining between them. The CDR3, as DNA: TGTGCCAGCAGCTTACTTACGACTACTACAGATACGCAGTATTTT. Its translation: CASSLLTTTTDTQYF. Variable domain in full (rest from reference TRBV7-9 and TRBJ2-3): DTGVSQNPRHKITKRGQNVTFRCDPISEHNRLYWYRQTLGQGPEFLTYFQNEAQLEKSRLLSDRFSAERPKGSFSTLEIQRTEQGDSAMYLCASSLLTTTTDTQYFGPGTRLTVL.

This clonotype occurred a few times. This chain links TRBV7-9 with TRBJ2-7, with TRBD1 matching 7 bases. Germline V gene sequence: CDR1 SEHNR, CDR2 FQNEAQ (reference sequence). The CDR3 runs 16 residues. The V segment lost 5 bases and the J segment 0 bases; nucleotides outside the gene matches: 10. The CDR3 sequence is CASSTDRAAFSYEQYF. The CDR3 DNA reads as TGTGCCAGCAGCACTGACAGGGCTGCTTTCTCCTACGAGCAGTACTTC.

The chain recombines TRBV2 with TRBJ2-5; D remains unclear. The CDR3 totals 12 residues. Trimming pared 9 bases from V and 3 bases from J, leaving 11 bases between. Germline loops: CDR1 SNHLY, CDR2 FYNNEI. The CDR3 DNA sequence: TGTGCCAGTTTCCTGTTAAAAGAGACCCAGTACTTC. This sequence encodes CASFLLKETQYF.

The V gene is TRBV24-1, the J gene TRBJ2-1; 9 bases fit TRBD1. V lost 4 bases to trimming and J lost 0 bases; unmatched junction nucleotides: 3. There are 16 residues in the CDR3. Germline lookup yields CDR1 KGHDR and CDR2 SFDVKD. CDR3 bases: TGTGCCACCAGTGACCAGACAGGGGGCTCCTACAATGAGCAGTTCTTC. It codes for CATSDQTGGSYNEQFF.

V and J are TRBV5-1 and TRBJ2-5, with 11 bases fitting TRBD1. Germline assignment: CDR1 SGHRS and CDR2 YFSETQ. The CDR3 totals 18 residues. The trim removed 4 bases at V and 7 bases at J, leaving 18 bases unmatched. CDR3 bases: TGCGCCAGCAGCCGTGGGACAGGGGGGTCCGGTTGGAGTGGGACCCAGTACTTC. Translated: CASSRGTGGSGWSGTQYF.

This chain links TRBV5-5 with TRBJ2-3; TRBD1 matches 10 bases. Losses at the gene ends were 2 bases for V and 3 bases for J; bases not matched to a gene: 9. Germline CDR1 reads SGHKS; CDR2 reads YYEKEE (reference sequence). The CDR3 spans 17 residues. CDR3 amino acids: CASSLNPGQGRTDTQYF. CDR3 in DNA: TGTGCCAGCAGCTTAAACCCGGGACAGGGGCGGACAGATACGCAGTATTTT.

The chain is built from TRBV7-3 and TRBJ2-5; weak D call: TRBD1 (5 bases). Germline assignment: CDR1 SGHTA and CDR2 FQGTGA. The CDR3 sequence is 13 residues long. V was pared by 3 bases and J by 5 bases, with 10 bases between. Written as DNA, the CDR3 is TGTGCCAGCAGCTTGGGGCTCACGGAGACCCAGTACTTC. Its translation is CASSLGLTETQYF.

The genes are TRBV6-2 or TRBV6-3 and TRBJ1-5, with D hard to call. Germline CDR1 is MNHEY and CDR2 is SVGEGT. Trimming took off 2 bases at V and 3 bases at J, with 8 bases between the two ends. The CDR3 extends over 14 amino acids. CDR3 sequence (DNA): TGTGCCAGCAGTTACCGGGCCCACAATCAGCCCCAGCATTTT. This encodes CASSYRAHNQPQHF.

In this sample, this clonotype turned up a few times. This chain joins TRBV20-1 and TRBJ2-1, with 13 nucleotides matching TRBD2. Losses at the gene ends were 0 bases for V and 7 bases for J; bases not matched to a gene: 6. The CDR3 contains 16 residues. CDR1 is DFQATT, CDR2 SNEGSKA, per germline (reference sequence). CDR3 residues: CSARDPGLAGKNEQFF. The CDR3 nucleotides read TGCAGTGCTAGAGACCCGGGACTAGCGGGAAAGAATGAGCAGTTCTTC.